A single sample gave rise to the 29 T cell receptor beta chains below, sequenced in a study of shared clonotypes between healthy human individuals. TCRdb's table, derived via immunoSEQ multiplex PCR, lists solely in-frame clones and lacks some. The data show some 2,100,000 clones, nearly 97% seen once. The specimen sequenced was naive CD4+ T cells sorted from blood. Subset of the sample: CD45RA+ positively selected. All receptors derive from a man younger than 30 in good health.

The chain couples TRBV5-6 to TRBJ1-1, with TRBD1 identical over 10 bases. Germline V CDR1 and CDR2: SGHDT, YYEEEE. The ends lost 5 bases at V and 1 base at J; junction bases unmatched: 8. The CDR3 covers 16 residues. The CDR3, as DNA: TGTGCCAGCAGGACCGGGACAGGGGCATCGAACACTGAAGCTTTCTTT. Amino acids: CASRTGTGASNTEAFF.

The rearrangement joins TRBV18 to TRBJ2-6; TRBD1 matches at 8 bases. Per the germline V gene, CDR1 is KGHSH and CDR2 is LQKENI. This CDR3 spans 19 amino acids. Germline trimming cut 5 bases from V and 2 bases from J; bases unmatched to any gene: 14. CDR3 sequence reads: CASSAPAGTGGTGANVLTF. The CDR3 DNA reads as TGTGCCAGCTCAGCCCCTGCCGGGACAGGAGGGACTGGGGCCAACGTCCTGACTTTC. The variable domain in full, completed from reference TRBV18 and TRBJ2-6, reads NAGVMQNPRHLVRRRGQEARLRCSPMKGHSHVYWYRQLPEEGLKFMVYLQKENIIDESGMPKERFSAEFPKEGPSILRIQQVVRGDSAAYFCASSAPAGTGGTGANVLTFGAGSRLTVL.

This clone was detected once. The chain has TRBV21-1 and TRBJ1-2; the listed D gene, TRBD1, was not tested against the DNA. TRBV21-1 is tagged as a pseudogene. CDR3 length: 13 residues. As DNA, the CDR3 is TGTGCCAGCAGCAAGAGGGGGCAAGATGGCTACACCTTC. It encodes CASSKRGQDGYTF.

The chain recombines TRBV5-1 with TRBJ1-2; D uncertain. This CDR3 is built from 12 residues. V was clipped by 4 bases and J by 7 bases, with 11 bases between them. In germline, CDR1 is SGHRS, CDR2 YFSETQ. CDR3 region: CASSGRLGGYTF. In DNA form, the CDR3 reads TGCGCCAGCAGCGGGCGACTGGGTGGCTACACCTTC.

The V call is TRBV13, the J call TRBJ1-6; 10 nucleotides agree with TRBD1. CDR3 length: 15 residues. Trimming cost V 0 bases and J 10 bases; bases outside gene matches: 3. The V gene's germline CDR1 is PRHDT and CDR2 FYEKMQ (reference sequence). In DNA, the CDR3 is TGTGCCAGCAGCTTAGGGACAGGGGGCTACTCACCCCTCCACTTT. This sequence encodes CASSLGTGGYSPLHF.

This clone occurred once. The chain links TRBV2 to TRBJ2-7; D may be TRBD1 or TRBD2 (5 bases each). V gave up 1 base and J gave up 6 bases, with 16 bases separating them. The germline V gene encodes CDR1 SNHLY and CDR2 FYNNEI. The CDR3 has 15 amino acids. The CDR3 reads CASSEESWGPLEQYF. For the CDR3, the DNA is TGTGCCAGCAGTGAAGAAAGTTGGGGACCCCTCGAGCAGTACTTC. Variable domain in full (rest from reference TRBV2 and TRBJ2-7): EPEVTQTPSHQVTQMGQEVILRCVPISNHLYFYWYRQILGQKVEFLVSFYNNEISEKSEIFDDQFSVERPDGSNFTLKIRSTKLEDSAMYFCASSEESWGPLEQYFGPGTRLTVT.

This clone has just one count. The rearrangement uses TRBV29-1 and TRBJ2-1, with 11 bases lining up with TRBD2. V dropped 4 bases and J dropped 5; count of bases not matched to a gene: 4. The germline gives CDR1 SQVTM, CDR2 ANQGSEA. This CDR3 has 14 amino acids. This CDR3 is CSVGLAGINNEQFF. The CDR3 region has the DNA TGCAGCGTTGGACTAGCGGGGATTAACAATGAGCAGTTCTTC.

The CDR3 spells CASSRGSSTDTQYF. The CDR3 bases are TGTGCCAGCAGCCGCGGGAGTAGCACAGATACGCAGTATTTT. The genes are TRBV11-3 and TRBJ2-3, with 7 bases matching TRBD2. Per the germline V gene, CDR1 is SGHNT and CDR2 is YENEEA. With V trimmed by 5 bases and J by 0 bases, 2 bases remained unmatched. This CDR3 comprises 14 residues.

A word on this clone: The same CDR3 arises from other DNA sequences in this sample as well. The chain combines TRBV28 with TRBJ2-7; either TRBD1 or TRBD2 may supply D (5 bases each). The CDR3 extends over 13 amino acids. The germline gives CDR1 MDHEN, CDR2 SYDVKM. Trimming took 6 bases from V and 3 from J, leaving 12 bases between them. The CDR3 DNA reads TGTGCCAGCAGAGGAACAGGACTCTACGAGCAGTACTTC. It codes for CASRGTGLYEQYF.

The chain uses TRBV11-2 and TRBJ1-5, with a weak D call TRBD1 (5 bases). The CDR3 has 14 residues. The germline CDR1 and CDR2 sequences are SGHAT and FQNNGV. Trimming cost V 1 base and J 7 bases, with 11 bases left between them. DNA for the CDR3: TGTGCCAGCAGCTTAGTTGGGGGGTCGCAGCCCCAGCATTTT. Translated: CASSLVGGSQPQHF.

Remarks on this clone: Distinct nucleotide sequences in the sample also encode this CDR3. The CDR3 sequence is CSVESRLSNTEAFF. CDR3 nucleotide sequence: TGCAGCGTTGAATCGCGCCTTTCGAACACTGAAGCTTTCTTT. The gene calls are TRBV29-1 and TRBJ1-1; D gene ambiguous. Trimming took off 2 bases at V and 1 base at J, with 11 bases between the two ends. Germline CDR1 and CDR2: SQVTM and ANQGSEA. The length of the CDR3 is 14 residues.

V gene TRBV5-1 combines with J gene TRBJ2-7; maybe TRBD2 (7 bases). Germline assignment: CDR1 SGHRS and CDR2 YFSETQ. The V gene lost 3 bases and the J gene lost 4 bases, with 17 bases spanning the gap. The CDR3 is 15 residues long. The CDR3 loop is CASSSQQGGFYEQYF. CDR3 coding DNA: TGCGCCAGCAGCTCACAACAGGGAGGGTTTTACGAGCAGTACTTC.

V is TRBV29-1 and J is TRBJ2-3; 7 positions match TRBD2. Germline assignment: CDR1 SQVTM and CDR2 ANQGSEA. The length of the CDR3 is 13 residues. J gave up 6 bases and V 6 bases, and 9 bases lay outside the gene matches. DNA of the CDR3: TGCAGCGTGAAGGGGAGGGGCCACGATACGCAGTATTTT. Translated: CSVKGRGHDTQYF.

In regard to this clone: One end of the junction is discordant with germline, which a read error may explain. Here the CDR3 DNA reads TGTGCCAGCAGTGGGGGACAGCGATGGGACTTC. Translation gives CASSGGQRWDF. The genes are TRBV2 and TRBJ2-7; the match to TRBD1 covers 7 bases. The germline V gene has CDR1 SNHLY and CDR2 FYNNEI. The CDR3 loop spans 11 amino acids. Complete variable domain (other parts from reference TRBV2 and TRBJ2-7): EPEVTQTPSHQVTQMGQEVILRCVPISNHLYFYWYRQILGQKVEFLVSFYNNEISEKSEIFDDQFSVERPDGSNFTLKIRSTKLEDSAMYFCASSGGQRWDFGPGTRLTVT.

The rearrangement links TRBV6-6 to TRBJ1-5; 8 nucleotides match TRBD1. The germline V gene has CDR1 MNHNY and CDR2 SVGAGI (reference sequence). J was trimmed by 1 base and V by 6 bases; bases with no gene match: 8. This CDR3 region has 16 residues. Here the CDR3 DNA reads TGTGCCAGCAGAGACCGGAGGGACAGGAGCAATCAGCCCCAGCATTTT. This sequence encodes CASRDRRDRSNQPQHF.

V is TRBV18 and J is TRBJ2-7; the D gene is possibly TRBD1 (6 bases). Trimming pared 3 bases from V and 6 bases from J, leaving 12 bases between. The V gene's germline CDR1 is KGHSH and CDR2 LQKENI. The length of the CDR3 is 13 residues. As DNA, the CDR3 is TGTGCCAGCTCACCGGAACAGGGTTCCGAGCAGTACTTC. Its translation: CASSPEQGSEQYF.

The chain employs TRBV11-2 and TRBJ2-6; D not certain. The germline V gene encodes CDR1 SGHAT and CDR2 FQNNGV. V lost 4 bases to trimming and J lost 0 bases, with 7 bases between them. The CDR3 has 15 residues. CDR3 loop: CASSYLASGANVLTF. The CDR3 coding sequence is TGTGCCAGCAGCTACTTGGCCTCTGGGGCCAACGTCCTGACTTTC.

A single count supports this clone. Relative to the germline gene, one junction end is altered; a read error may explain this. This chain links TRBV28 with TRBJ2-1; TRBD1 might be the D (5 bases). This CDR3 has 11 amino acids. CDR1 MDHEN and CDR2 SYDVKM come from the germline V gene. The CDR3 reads CASSSRVGRLF. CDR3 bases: TGTGCCAGCAGTTCCAGGGTAGGGCGACTCTTC. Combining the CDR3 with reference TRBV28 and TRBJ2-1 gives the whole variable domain DVKVTQSSRYLVKRTGEKVFLECVQDMDHENMFWYRQDPGLGLRLIYFSYDVKMKEKGDIPEGYSVSREKKERFSLILESASTNQTSMYLCASSSRVGRLFGPGTRLTVL.

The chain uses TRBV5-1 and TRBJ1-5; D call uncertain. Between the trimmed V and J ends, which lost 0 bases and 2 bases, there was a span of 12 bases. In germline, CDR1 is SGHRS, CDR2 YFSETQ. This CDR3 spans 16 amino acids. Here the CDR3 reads CASSLGDTLGNQPQHF. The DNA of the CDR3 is TGCGCCAGCAGCTTGGGTGACACCCTCGGCAATCAGCCCCAGCATTTT.

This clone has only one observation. In nucleotides, the CDR3 is TGTGCCTGGAGTCTAGCGGGAGTCTGGAACGAGCAGTACTTC. It encodes CAWSLAGVWNEQYF. This chain connects TRBV30 to TRBJ2-7, with 10 bases identical to TRBD2. Germline CDR1 GTSNPN, CDR2 SVGIG (reference sequence). This CDR3 is 14 amino acids long. The junction had 6 bases not matched to a gene; V was cut back by 2 bases and J by 5 bases.

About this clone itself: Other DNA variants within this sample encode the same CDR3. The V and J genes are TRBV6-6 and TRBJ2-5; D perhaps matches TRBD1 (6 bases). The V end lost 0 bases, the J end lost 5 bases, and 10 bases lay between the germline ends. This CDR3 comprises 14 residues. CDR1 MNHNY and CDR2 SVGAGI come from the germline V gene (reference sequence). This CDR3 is CASSYSGGGETQYF. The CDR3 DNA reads TGTGCCAGCAGTTACTCTGGGGGCGGGGAGACCCAGTACTTC.

The chain's CDR3 is CASSMPGTSDLEQYF. The CDR3 DNA sequence: TGTGCCAGCAGTATGCCAGGGACTAGCGACCTCGAGCAGTACTTC. V and J are TRBV6-5 and TRBJ2-7, with 10 bases lining up with TRBD2. The germline CDR1 and CDR2 sequences are MNHEY and SVGAGI. This CDR3 comprises 15 residues. V shed 5 bases, J shed 6 bases, and the junction held 10 bases outside the gene matches.

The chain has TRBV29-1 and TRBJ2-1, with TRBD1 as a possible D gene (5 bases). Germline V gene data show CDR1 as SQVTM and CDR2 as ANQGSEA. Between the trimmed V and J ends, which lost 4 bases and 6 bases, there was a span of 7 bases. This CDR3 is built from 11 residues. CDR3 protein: CSVARVNEQFF. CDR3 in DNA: TGCAGCGTTGCCAGGGTCAATGAGCAGTTCTTC.

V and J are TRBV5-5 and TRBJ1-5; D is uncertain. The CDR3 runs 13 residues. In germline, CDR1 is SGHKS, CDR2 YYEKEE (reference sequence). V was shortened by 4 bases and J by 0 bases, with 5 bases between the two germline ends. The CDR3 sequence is CASSPSSNQPQHF. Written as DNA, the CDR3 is TGTGCCAGCAGCCCAAGTAGCAATCAGCCCCAGCATTTT.

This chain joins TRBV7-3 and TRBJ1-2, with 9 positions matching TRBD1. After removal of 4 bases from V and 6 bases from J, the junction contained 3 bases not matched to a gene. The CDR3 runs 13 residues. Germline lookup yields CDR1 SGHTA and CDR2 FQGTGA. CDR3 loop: CASSSGTGNGYTF. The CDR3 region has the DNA TGTGCCAGCAGCTCCGGGACAGGGAATGGCTACACCTTC.

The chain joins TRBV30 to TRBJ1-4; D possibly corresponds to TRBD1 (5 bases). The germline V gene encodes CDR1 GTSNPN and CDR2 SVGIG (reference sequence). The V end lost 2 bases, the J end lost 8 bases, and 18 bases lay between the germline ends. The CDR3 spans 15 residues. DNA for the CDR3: TGTGCCTGGAGTATCCGGAGCAGGGTGGGCGAAAAACTGTTTTTT. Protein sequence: CAWSIRSRVGEKLFF.

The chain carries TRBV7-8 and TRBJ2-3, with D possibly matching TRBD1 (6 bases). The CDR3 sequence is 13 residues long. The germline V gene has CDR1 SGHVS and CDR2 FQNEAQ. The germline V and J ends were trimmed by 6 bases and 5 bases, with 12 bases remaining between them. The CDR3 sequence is CASRGPQGDTQYF. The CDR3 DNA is TGTGCCAGCAGGGGTCCACAGGGAGATACGCAGTATTTT.

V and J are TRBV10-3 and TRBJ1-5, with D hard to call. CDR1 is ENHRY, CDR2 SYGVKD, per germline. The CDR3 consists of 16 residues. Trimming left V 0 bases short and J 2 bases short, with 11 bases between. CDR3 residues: CAISESFSSGNQPQHF. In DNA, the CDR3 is TGTGCCATCAGTGAGTCGTTCAGTAGTGGCAATCAGCCCCAGCATTTT.

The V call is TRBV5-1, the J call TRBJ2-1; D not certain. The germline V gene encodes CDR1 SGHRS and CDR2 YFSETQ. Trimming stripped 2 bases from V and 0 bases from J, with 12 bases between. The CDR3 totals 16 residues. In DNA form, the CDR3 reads TGCGCCAGCAGCTTAACAACTCAGAGCTCCTACAATGAGCAGTTCTTC. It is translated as CASSLTTQSSYNEQFF.